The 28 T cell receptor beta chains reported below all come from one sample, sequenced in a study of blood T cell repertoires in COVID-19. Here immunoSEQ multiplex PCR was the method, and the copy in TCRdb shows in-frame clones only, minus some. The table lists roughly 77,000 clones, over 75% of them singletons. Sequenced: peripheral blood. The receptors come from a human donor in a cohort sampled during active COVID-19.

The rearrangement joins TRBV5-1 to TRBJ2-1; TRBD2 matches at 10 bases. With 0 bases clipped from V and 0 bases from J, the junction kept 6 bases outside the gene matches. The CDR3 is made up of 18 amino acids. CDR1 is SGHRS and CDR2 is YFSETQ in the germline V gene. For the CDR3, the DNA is TGCGCCAGCAGCTTGGCGCGGGGACTAGCGAGCTCCTACAATGAGCAGTTCTTC. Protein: CASSLARGLASSYNEQFF.

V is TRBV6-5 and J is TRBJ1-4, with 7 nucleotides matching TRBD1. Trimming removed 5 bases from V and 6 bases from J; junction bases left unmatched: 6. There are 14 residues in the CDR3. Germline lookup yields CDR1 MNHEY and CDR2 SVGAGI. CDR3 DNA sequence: TGTGCCAGCAGTCTACAGGGGTCTCATGAAAAACTGTTTTTT. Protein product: CASSLQGSHEKLFF.

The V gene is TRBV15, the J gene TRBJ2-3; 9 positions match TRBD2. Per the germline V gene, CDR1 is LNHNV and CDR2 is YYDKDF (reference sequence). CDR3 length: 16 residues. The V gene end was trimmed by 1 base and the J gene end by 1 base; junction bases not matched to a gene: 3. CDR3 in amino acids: CATSRGRTSGTDTQYF. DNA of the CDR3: TGTGCCACCAGCAGAGGACGGACTAGCGGCACAGATACGCAGTATTTT.

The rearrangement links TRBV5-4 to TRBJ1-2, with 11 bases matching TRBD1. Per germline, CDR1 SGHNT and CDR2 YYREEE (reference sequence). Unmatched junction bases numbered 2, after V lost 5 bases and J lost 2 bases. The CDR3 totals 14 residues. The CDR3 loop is CASRRTGGNYGYTF. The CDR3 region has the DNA TGTGCCAGCAGAAGGACAGGGGGCAACTATGGCTACACCTTC.

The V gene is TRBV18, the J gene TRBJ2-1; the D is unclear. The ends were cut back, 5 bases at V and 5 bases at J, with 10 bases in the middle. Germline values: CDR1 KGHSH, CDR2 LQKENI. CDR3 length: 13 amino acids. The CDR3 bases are TGTGCCAGCTCATCAACTGAAGACAATGAGCAGTTCTTC. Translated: CASSSTEDNEQFF.

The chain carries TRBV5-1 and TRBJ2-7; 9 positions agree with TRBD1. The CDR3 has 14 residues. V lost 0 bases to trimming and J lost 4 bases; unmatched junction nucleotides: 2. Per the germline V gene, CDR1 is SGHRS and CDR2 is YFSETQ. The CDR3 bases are TGCGCCAGCAGCTTGGGACAGGGGGTTTACGAGCAGTACTTC. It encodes CASSLGQGVYEQYF.

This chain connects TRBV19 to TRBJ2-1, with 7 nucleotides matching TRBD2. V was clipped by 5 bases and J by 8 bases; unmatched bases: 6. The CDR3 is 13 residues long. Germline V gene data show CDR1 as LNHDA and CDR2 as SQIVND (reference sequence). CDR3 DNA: TGTGCCAGTAGTCCCCGTCGGGGGGATGAGCAGTTCTTC. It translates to CASSPRRGDEQFF.

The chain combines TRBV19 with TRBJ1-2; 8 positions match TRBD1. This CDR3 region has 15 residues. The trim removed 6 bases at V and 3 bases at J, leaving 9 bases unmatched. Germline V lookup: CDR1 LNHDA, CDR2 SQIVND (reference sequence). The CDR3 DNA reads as TGTGCCAGTAGAAACGCAGGGGGCAGGTACTATGGCTACACCTTC. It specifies CASRNAGGRYYGYTF.

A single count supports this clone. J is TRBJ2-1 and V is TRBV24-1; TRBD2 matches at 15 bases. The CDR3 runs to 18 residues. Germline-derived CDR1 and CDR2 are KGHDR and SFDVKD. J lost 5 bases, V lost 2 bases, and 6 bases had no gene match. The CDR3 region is CATSDSGTSGRLNNEQFF. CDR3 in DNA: TGTGCCACCAGTGATTCGGGGACTAGCGGGAGGTTAAACAATGAGCAGTTCTTC.

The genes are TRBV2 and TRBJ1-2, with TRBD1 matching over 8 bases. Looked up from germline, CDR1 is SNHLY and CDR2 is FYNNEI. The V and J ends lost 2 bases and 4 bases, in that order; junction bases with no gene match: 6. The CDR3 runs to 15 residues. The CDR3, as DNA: TGTGCCAGCAGTGAAAGCCGGACAGGGCCCTATGGCTACACCTTC. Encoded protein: CASSESRTGPYGYTF.

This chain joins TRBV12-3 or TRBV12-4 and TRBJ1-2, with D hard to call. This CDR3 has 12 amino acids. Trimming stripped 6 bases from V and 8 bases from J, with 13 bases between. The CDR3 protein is CASRTGMRGYTF. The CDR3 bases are TGTGCCAGCAGGACGGGGATGAGGGGCTACACCTTC.

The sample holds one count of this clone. The CDR3 reads CASSLYFGQIQETQYF. The CDR3 coding sequence is TGCGCCAGCAGTCTGTACTTTGGACAGATCCAAGAGACCCAGTACTTC. The chain has TRBV23-1 and TRBJ2-5; perhaps TRBD1 as D (6 bases). TRBV23-1 is an ORF, and what it does is uncertain. The V end was cut by 4 bases, the J end by 1 base, with 16 bases between. The CDR3 is 16 residues long.

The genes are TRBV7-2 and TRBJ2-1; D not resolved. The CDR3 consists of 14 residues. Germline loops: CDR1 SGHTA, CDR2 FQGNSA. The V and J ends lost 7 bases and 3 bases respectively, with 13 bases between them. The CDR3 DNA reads TGTGCCAGCACCCCTGGCCGCCTCTACAATGAGCAGTTCTTC. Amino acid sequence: CASTPGRLYNEQFF.

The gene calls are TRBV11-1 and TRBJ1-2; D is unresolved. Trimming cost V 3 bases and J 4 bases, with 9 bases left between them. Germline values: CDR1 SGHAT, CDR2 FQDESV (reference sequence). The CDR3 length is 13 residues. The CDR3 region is CASSLEGGYGYTF. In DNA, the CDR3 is TGTGCCAGCAGCTTGGAGGGCGGCTATGGCTACACCTTC.

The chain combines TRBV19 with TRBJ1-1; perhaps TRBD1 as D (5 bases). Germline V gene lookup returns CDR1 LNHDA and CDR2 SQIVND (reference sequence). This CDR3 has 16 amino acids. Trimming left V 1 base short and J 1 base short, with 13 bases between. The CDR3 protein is CASSIGGDVGNTEAFF. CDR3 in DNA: TGTGCCAGTAGTATAGGGGGGGATGTTGGGAACACTGAAGCTTTCTTT.

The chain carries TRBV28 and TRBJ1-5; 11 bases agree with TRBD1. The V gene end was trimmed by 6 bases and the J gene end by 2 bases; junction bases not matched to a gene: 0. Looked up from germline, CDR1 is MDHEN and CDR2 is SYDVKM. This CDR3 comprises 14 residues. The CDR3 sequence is CASRGQGGNQPQHF. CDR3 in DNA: TGTGCCAGCAGGGGACAGGGGGGCAATCAGCCCCAGCATTTT.

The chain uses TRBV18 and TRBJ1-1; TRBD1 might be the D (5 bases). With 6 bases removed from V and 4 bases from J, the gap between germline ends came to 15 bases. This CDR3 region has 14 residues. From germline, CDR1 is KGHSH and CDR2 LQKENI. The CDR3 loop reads CASSSGGGGTEAFF. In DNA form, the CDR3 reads TGTGCCAGCTCCTCGGGGGGGGGTGGCACTGAAGCTTTCTTT.

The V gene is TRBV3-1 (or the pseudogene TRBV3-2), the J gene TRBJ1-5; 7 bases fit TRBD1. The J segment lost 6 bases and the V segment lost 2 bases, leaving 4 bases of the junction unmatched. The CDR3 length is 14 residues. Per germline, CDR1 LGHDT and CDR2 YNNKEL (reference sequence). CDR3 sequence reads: CASSQTQGSQPQHF. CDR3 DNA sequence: TGTGCCAGCAGCCAAACACAGGGGAGTCAGCCCCAGCATTTT.

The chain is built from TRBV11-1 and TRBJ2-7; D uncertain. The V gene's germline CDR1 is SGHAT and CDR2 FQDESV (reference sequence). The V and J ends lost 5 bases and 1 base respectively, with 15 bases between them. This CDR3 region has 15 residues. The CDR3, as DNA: TGTGCCAGCAGCCCACCTCTAGGTCGGTCCTACGAGCAGTACTTC. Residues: CASSPPLGRSYEQYF.

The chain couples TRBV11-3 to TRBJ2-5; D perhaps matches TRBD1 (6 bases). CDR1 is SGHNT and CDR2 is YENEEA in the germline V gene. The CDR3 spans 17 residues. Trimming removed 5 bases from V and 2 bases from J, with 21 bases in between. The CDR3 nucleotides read TGTGCCAGCAGCGGCCCCACCCAGGGGTACGGACAAGAGACCCAGTACTTC. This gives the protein CASSGPTQGYGQETQYF.

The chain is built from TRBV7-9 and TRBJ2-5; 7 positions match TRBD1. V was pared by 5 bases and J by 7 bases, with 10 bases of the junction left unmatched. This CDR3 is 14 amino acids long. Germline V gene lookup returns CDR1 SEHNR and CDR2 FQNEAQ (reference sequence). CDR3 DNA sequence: TGTGCCAGCAGCCCCGGACAGGCTCAGGGGACCCAGTACTTC. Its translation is CASSPGQAQGTQYF.

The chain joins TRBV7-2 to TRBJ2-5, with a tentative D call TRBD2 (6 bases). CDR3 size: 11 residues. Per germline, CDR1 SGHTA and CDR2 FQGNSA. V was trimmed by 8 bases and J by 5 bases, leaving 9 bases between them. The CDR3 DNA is TGTGCCAGCGACAGCGGGGAGACCCAGTACTTC. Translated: CASDSGETQYF. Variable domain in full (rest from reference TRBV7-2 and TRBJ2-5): GAGVSQSPSNKVTEKGKDVELRCDPISGHTALYWYRQSLGQGLEFLIYFQGNSAPDKSGLPSDRFSAERTGGSVSTLTIQRTQQEDSAVYLCASDSGETQYFGPGTRLLVL.

Here the CDR3 DNA reads TGTGCCAGCGGGGGCGTCTGGACAGGGGGCTCCCCCGGGGAGCTGTTTTTT. Protein: CASGGVWTGGSPGELFF. This chain connects TRBV5-6 to TRBJ2-2, with 11 bases fitting TRBD1. Germline V lookup: CDR1 SGHDT, CDR2 YYEEEE. V was clipped by 7 bases and J by 6 bases; unmatched bases: 14. This CDR3 region has 17 residues.

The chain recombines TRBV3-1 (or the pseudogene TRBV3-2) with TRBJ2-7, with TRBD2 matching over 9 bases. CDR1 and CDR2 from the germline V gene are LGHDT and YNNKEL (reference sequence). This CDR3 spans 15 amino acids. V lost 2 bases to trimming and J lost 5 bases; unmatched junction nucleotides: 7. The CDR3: CASSQRASGNHEQYF. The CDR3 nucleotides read TGTGCCAGCAGCCAAAGAGCTAGCGGGAACCACGAGCAGTACTTC.

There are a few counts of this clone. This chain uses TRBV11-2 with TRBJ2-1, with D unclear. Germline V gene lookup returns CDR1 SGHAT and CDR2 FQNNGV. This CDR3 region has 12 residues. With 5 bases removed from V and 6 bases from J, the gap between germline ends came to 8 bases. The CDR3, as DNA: TGTGCCAGCAGCCCTCTGAGCAATGAGCAGTTCTTC. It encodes CASSPLSNEQFF.

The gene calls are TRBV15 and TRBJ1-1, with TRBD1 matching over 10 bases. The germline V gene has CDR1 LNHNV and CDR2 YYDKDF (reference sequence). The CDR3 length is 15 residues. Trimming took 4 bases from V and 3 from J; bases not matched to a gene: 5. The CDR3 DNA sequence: TGTGCCACCAGCACCAGACAGGGGGCGGACACTGAAGCTTTCTTT. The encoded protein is CATSTRQGADTEAFF.

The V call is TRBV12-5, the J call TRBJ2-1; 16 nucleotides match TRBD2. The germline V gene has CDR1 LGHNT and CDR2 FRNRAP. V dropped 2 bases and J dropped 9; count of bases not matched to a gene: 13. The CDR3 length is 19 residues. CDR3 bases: TGTGCTAGTGGTTTGATCCTTCTGCCGGGACTAGCGGGAGGGGGTGAGCAGTTCTTC. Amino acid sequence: CASGLILLPGLAGGGEQFF.

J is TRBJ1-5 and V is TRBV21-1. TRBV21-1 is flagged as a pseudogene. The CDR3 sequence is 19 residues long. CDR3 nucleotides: TGTGCCAGCAGCAGTCGGGGGGTCCAGGGGAGTTATAGCAATCAGCCCCAGCATTTT. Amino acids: CASSSRGVQGSYSNQPQHF.